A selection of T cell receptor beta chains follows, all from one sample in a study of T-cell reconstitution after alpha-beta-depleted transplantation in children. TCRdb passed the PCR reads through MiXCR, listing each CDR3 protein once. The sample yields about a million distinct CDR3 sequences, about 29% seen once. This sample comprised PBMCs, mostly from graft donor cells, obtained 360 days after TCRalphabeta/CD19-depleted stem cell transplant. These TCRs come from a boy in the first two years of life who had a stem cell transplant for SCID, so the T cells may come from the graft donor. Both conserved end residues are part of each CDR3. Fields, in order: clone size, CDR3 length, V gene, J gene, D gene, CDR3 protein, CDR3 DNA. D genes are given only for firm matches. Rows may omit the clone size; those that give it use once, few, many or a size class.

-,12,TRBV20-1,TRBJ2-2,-,CSARRDTGELFF,TGCAGTGCTAGAAGGGACACCGGGGAGCTGTTTTTT
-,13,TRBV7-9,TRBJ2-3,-,CASSSDRSDTQYF,TGTGCCAGCAGCTCCGACCGGAGTGATACGCAGTATTTT
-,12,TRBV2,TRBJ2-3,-,CASKVSTDTQYF,TGTGCCAGCAAGGTCAGCACAGATACGCAGTATTTT
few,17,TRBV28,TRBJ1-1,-,CASRIWASREGNTEAFF,TGTGCCAGCAGAATTTGGGCTTCGAGGGAAGGGAACACTGAAGCTTTCTTT
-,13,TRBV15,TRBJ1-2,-,CATSTPGLGGYTF,TGTGCCACCAGCACACCGGGGCTCGGTGGCTACACCTTC
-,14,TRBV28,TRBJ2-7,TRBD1,CASSPRDRTGEQYF,TGTGCCAGCAGTCCCCGGGACAGGACCGGCGAGCAGTACTTC
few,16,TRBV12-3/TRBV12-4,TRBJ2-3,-,CASSLSGTFRADTQYF,TGTGCCAGCAGTTTATCCGGGACCTTTAGGGCAGATACGCAGTATTTT
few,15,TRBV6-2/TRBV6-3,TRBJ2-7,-,CASSSATRAGYEQYF,TGTGCCAGCAGCTCCGCGACACGAGCCGGCTACGAGCAGTACTTC
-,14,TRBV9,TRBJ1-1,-,CASSAQPRDTEAFF,TGTGCCAGCAGCGCACAACCGAGGGACACTGAAGCTTTCTTT
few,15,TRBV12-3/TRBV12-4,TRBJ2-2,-,CASSLAGSRTGELFF,TGTGCCAGCAGTTTAGCGGGCAGTCGAACCGGGGAGCTGTTTTTT
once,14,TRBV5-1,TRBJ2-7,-,CASSLGQGLHEQYF,TGCGCCAGCAGCTTGGGGCAGGGTCTCCACGAGCAGTACTTC
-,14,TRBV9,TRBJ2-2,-,CASSVYLADGELFF,TGTGCCAGCAGCGTTTATCTAGCCGACGGGGAGCTGTTTTTT
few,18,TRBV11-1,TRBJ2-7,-,CASSLVGHRDAENYEQYF,TGTGCCAGCAGCTTAGTGGGTCACCGGGATGCCGAAAACTACGAGCAGTACTTC
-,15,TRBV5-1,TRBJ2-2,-,CASSFLRRNTGELFF,TGCGCCAGCAGCTTCTTAAGACGGAACACCGGGGAGCTGTTTTTT